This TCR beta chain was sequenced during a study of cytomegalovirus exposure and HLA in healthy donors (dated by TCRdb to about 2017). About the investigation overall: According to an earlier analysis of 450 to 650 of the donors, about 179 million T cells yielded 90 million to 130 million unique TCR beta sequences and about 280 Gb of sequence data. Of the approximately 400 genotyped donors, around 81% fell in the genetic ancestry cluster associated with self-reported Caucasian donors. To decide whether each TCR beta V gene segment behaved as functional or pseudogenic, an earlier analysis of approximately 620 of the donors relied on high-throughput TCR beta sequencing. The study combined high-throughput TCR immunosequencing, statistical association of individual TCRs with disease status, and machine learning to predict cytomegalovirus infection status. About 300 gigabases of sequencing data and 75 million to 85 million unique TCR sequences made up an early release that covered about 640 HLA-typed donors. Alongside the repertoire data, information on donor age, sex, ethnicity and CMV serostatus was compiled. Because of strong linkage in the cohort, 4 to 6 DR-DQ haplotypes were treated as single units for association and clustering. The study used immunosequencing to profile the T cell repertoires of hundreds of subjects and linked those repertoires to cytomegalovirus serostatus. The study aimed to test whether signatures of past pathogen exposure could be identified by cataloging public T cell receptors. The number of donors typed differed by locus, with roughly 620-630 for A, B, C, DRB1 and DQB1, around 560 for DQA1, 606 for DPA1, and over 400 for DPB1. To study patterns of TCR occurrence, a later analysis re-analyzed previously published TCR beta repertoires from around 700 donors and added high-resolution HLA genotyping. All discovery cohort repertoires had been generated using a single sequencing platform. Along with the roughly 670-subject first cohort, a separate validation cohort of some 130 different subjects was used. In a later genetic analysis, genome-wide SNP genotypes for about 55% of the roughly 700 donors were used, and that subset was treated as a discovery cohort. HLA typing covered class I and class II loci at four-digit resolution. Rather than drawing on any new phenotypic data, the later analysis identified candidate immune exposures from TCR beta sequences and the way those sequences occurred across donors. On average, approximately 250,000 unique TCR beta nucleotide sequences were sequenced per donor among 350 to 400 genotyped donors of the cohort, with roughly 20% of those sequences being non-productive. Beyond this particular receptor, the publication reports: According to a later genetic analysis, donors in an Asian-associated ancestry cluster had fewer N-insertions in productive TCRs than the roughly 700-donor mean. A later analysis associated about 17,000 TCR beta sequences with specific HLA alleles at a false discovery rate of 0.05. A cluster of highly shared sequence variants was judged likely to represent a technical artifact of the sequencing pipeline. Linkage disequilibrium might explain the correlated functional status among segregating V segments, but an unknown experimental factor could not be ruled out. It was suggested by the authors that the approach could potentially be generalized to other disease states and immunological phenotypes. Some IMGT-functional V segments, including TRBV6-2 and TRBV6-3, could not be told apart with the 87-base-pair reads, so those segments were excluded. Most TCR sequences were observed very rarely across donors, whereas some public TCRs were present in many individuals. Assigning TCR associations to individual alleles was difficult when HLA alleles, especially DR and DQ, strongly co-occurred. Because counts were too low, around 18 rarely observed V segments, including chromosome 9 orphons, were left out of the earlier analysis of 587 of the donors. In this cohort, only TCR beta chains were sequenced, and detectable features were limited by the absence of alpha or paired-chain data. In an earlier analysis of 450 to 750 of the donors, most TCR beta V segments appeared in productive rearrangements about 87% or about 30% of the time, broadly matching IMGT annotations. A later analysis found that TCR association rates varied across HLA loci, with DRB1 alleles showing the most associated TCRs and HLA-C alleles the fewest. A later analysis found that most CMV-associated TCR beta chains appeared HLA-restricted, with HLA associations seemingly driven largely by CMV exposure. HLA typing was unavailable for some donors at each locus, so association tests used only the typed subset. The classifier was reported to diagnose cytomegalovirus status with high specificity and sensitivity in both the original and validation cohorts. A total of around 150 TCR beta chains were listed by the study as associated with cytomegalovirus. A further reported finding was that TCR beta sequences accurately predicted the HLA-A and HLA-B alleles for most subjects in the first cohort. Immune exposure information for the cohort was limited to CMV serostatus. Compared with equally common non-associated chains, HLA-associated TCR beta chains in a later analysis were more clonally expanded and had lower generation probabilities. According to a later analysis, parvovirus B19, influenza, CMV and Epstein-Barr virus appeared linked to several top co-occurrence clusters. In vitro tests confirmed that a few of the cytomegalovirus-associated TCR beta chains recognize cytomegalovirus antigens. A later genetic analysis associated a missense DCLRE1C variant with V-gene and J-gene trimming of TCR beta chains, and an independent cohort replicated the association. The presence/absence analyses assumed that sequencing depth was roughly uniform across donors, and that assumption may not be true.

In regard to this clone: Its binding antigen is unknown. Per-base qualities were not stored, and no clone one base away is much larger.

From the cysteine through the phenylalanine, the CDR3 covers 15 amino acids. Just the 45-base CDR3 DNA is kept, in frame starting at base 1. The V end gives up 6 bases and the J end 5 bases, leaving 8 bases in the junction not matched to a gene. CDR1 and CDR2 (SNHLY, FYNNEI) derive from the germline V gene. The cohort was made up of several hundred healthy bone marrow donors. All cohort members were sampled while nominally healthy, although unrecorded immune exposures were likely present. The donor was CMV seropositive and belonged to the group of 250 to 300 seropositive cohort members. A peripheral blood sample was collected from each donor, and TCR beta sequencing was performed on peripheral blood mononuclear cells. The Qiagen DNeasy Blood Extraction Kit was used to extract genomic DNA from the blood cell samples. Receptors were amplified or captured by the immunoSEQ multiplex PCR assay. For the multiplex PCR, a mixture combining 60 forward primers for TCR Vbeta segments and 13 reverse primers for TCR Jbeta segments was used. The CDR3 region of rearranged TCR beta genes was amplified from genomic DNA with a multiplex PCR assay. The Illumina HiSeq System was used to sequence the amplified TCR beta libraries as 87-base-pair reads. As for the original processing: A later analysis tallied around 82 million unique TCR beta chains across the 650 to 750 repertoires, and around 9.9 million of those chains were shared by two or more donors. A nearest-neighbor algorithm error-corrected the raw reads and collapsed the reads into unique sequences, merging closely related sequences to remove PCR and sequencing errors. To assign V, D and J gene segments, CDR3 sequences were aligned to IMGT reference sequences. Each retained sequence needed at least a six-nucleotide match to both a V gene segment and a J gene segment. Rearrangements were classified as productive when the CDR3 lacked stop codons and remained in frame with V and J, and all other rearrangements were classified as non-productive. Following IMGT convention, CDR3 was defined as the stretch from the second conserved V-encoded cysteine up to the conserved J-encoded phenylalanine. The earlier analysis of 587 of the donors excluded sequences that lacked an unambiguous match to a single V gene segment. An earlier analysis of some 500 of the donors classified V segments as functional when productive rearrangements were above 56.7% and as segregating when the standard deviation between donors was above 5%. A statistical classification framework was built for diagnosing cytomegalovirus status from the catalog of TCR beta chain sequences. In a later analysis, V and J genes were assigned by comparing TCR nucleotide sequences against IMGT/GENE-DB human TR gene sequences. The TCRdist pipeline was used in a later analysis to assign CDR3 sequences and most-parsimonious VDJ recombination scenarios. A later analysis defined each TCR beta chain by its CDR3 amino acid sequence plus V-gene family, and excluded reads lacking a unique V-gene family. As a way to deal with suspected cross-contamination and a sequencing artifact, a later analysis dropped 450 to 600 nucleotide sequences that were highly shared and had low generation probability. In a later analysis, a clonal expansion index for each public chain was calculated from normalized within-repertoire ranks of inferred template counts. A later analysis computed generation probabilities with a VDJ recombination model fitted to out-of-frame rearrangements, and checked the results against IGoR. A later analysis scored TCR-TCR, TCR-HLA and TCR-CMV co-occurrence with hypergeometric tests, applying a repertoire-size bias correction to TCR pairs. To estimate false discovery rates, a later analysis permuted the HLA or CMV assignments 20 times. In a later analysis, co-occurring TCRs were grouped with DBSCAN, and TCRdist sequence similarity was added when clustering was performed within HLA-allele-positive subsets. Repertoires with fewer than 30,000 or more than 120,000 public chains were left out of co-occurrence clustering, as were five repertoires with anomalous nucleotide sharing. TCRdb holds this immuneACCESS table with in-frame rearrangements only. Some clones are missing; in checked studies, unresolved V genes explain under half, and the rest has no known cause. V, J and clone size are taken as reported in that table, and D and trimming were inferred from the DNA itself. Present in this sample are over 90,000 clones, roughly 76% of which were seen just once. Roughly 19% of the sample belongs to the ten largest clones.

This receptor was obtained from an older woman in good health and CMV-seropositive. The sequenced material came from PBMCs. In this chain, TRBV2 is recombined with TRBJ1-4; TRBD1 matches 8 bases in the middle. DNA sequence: TGTGCCAGCAGGGATCCAACAGGGGGGAATGAAAAACTGTTTTTT. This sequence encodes CASRDPTGGNEKLFF.